These 17 T cell receptor beta chains were sequenced from one sample in a study of blood T cells in healthy people across ages (dated by TCRdb to 2015 to 2017). The method was 5' RACE. TCRdb shows the sequencer as Illumina HiSeq 2500. A second PCR of about 6 to 11 cycles was performed with a sample-barcoded 5' primer and a J-beta primer mix. TCRdb itself trimmed the public reads at Q25 with fastp, ran MiXCR and retained productive beta chains. CDR3 protein sequences are deduplicated, and each keeps its most common genes and DNA. The sample table contains over a million distinct CDR3 sequences; only one count was recorded for over 35% of them. About 19% of the sample is held by the ten biggest clonotypes. Source material: blood. These receptors all stem from a woman aged 55-70 years in good health.

About this clonotype: A junction boundary mismatches the germline segment, possibly from a read error. V is TRBV20-1 and J is TRBJ2-7; D tentatively fits TRBD1 or TRBD2 (5 bases each). Per germline, CDR1 DFQATT and CDR2 SNEGSKA (reference sequence). The CDR3 is 12 residues long. This CDR3 is CIAELGAYEQYF. The CDR3 nucleotides read TGCATTGCTGAACTAGGGGCCTACGAGCAGTACTTC.

This clonotype has a handful of counts. The chain is built from TRBV12-3 or TRBV12-4 and TRBJ2-3; TRBD1 matches 11 bases. V shed 6 bases and J 4 bases; nucleotides not matched to a gene: 6. The CDR3 runs 15 residues. The CDR3 region is CASRLGQGGSDTQYF. Written as DNA, the CDR3 is TGTGCCAGCAGGCTGGGACAGGGGGGCTCAGATACGCAGTATTTT.

The rearrangement links TRBV9 to TRBJ2-5; 10 bases map to TRBD2. V was pared by 3 bases and J by 11 bases, with 16 bases of the junction left unmatched. The CDR3 length is 16 residues. From germline, CDR1 is SGDLS and CDR2 YYNGEE. This CDR3 reads CASSGGLADVWDEQYF. CDR3 in DNA: TGTGCCAGCAGCGGCGGACTAGCGGATGTATGGGATGAGCAGTACTTC. Complete variable domain (other parts from reference TRBV9 and TRBJ2-5): DSGVTQTPKHLITATGQRVTLRCSPRSGDLSVYWYQQSLDQGLQFLIQYYNGEERAKGNILERFSAQQFPDLHSELNLSSLELGDSALYFCASSGGLADVWDEQYFGPGTRLLVL.

The genes are TRBV7-9 and TRBJ2-4; D unresolved. The assigned J gene may be wrong: the sequence end matches TRBJ2-7 better. The CDR3 is 14 amino acids. Germline lookup yields CDR1 SEHNR and CDR2 FQNEAQ (reference sequence). CDR3 residues: CASSLDTRTYEQYF. The CDR3 coding sequence is TGTGCCAGCAGCCTTGACACGAGAACCTACGAGCAGTACTTC.

The chain carries TRBV18 and TRBJ1-1, with D unclear. Trimming stripped 2 bases from V and 5 bases from J, with 9 bases between. The length of the CDR3 is 13 residues. Germline loops: CDR1 KGHSH, CDR2 LQKENI. CDR3 bases: TGTGCCAGCTCACCAGGGTTCGCGACTGAAGCTTTCTTT. Protein sequence: CASSPGFATEAFF.

This clonotype came up a few times. A much larger clone differs from this one at a single base, so this may be a read error. The genes are TRBV11-1 and TRBJ2-7; D remains ambiguous. CDR3 size: 16 residues. Trimming took off 1 base at V and 0 bases at J, with 13 bases between the two ends. Germline assignment: CDR1 SGHAT and CDR2 FQDESV (reference sequence). CDR3 sequence reads: CASSLGVSPHSYEQYF. The CDR3 nucleotides read TGTGCCAGCAGCTTAGGTGTCAGTCCGCACTCCTACGAGCAGTACTTC.

This clonotype has only a few counts. The V call is TRBV29-1, the J call TRBJ2-5; 7 bases are a match to TRBD1. This CDR3 has 16 amino acids. The germline V gene has CDR1 SQVTM and CDR2 ANQGSEA. V shed 4 bases and J 1 base; nucleotides not matched to a gene: 12. CDR3 DNA: TGCAGCGTTGTCTTTTCCCGTGACAGGGCCCAAGAGACCCAGTACTTC. Translated, it gives CSVVFSRDRAQETQYF.

This rearrangement joins TRBV2 to TRBJ2-7; 7 bases are a match to TRBD2. In germline, CDR1 is SNHLY, CDR2 FYNNEI. V trimming: 4 bases; J trimming: 6 bases; junction bases outside the gene matches: 6. The CDR3 has 13 amino acids. CDR3 sequence reads: CASSGGGRIEQYF. The CDR3 region has the DNA TGTGCCAGCAGTGGGGGCGGGAGAATCGAGCAGTACTTC.

The chain combines TRBV20-1 with TRBJ2-5, with TRBD1 matching over 12 bases. The V gene's germline CDR1 is DFQATT and CDR2 SNEGSKA (reference sequence). Unmatched junction bases numbered 19, after V lost 6 bases and J lost 11 bases. The CDR3 contains 16 residues. The CDR3 protein is CSAKGQGAFSSQGQYF. In nucleotides, the CDR3 is TGCAGTGCCAAGGGACAGGGGGCGTTCTCCTCCCAGGGGCAGTACTTC.

V gene TRBV5-6 combines with J gene TRBJ2-7; 10 bases agree with TRBD2. Germline CDR1 and CDR2: SGHDT and YYEEEE. The CDR3 is made up of 14 amino acids. V was clipped by 5 bases and J by 8 bases; unmatched bases: 10. The CDR3 region is CASSHSGRTVKQYF. The DNA of the CDR3 is TGTGCCAGCAGTCATAGCGGGAGGACGGTGAAGCAGTACTTC.

The J gene is TRBJ1-2, the V gene TRBV29-1, with D perhaps matching TRBD1 (5 bases). CDR3 length equals 12 residues. The germline gives CDR1 SQVTM, CDR2 ANQGSEA. V was cut by 3 bases and J by 3 bases, with 8 bases left in between. CDR3 sequence (DNA): TGCAGCGTTGAGGGGGGAGACTATGGCTACACCTTC. Protein product: CSVEGGDYGYTF. The whole variable domain, filled in from reference TRBV29-1 and TRBJ1-2, reads SAVISQKPSRDICQRGTSLTIQCQVDSQVTMMFWYRQQPGQSLTLIATANQGSEATYESGFVIDKFPISRPNLTFSTLTVSNMSPEDSSIYLCSVEGGDYGYTFGSGTRLTVV.

This chain connects TRBV29-1 to TRBJ2-7; D unresolved. Trimming removed 4 bases from V and 2 bases from J, with 12 bases in between. The germline V gene has CDR1 SQVTM and CDR2 ANQGSEA. This CDR3 contains 13 residues. The CDR3 here is CSVVAWGTYEQYF. CDR3 DNA: TGCAGCGTTGTCGCCTGGGGTACCTACGAGCAGTACTTC.

This clonotype was seen a handful of times. The J gene is TRBJ2-5, the V gene TRBV5-6, with D possibly being TRBD1 or TRBD2 (5 bases each). The DNA end favors TRBJ2-7, so the J call may be wrong. The CDR3 totals 14 residues. The germline CDR1 and CDR2 sequences are SGHDT and YYEEEE. CDR3 region: CASSTGTDAYEQYF. Written as DNA, the CDR3 is TGTGCCAGCAGCACCGGGACCGACGCCTACGAGCAGTACTTC.

In this sample, this clonotype turned up a few times. This chain links TRBV6-5 with TRBJ2-1, with no clear D. The germline gives CDR1 MNHEY, CDR2 SVGAGI. This CDR3 region has 14 residues. Trimming stripped 5 bases from V and 3 bases from J, with 11 bases between. The CDR3, as DNA: TGTGCCAGCAGTCGGTCCGACGGCTACAATGAGCAGTTCTTC. Translating it yields CASSRSDGYNEQFF.

CDR3 region: CAIRRLADVTSTDTQYF. CDR3 nucleotides: TGTGCCATCAGAAGACTAGCGGACGTCACTAGCACAGATACGCAGTATTTT. The chain has TRBV10-3 and TRBJ2-3, with 9 bases aligning to TRBD2. There are 17 residues in the CDR3. Trimming at V came to 6 bases and at J to 0 bases, leaving 10 bases not matched to a gene. CDR1 is ENHRY and CDR2 is SYGVKD in the germline V gene.

V gene TRBV6-2 or TRBV6-3 combines with J gene TRBJ1-4; a weak D match, TRBD1 (5 bases). The CDR3 sequence is 17 residues long. Germline loops: CDR1 MNHEY, CDR2 SVGEGT. V was shortened by 2 bases and J by 1 base, with 14 bases between the two germline ends. CDR3 in amino acids: CASSYRQGWGTNEKLFF. In DNA, the CDR3 is TGTGCCAGCAGTTACCGGCAGGGATGGGGAACTAATGAAAAACTGTTTTTT.

The table lists this clonotype with a few counts. The chain employs TRBV2 and TRBJ2-6, with a weak D call TRBD2 (5 bases). V was cut by 8 bases and J by 0 bases, with 11 bases left in between. This CDR3 has 15 residues. Germline CDR1 is SNHLY and CDR2 is FYNNEI. The DNA for the CDR3 is TGTGCCAGCGGACCGGCGGGCTCTGGGGCCAACGTCCTGACTTTC. Its translation: CASGPAGSGANVLTF.